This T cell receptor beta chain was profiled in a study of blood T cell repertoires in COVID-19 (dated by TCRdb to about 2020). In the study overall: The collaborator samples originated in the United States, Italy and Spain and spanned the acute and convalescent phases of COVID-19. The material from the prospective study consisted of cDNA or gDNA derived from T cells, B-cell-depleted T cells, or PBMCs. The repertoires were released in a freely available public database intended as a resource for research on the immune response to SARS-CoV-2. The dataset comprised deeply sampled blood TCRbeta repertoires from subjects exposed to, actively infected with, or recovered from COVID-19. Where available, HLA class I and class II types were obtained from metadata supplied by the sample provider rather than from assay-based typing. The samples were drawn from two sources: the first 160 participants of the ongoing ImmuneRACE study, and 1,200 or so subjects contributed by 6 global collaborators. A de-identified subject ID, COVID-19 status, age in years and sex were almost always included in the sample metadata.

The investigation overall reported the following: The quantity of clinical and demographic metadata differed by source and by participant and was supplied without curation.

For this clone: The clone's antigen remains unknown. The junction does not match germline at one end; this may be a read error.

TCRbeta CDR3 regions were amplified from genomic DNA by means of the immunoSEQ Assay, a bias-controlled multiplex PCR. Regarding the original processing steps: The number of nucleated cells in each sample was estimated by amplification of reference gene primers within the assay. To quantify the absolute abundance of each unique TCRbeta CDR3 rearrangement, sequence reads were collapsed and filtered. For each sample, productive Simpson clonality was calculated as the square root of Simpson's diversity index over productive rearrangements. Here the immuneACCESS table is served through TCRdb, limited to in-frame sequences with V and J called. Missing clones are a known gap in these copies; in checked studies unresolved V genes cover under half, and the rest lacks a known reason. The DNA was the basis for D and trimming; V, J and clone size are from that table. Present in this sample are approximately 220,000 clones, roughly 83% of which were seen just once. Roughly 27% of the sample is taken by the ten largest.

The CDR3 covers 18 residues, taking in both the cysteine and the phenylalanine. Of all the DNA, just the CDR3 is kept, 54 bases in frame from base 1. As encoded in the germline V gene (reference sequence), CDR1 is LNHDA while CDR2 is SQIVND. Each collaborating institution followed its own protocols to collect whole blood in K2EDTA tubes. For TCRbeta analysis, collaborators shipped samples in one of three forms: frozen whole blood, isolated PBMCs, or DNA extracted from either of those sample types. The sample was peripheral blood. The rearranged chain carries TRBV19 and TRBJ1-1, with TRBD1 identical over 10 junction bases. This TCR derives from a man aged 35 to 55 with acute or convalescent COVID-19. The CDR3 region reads CASRNWFDRGQVKTEAFF. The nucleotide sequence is TGTGCCAGTAGAAATTGGTTTGACAGGGGGCAAGTGAAGACTGAAGCTTTCTTT.